These 9 T cell receptor beta chains were sequenced from one sample in a study of blood T cell repertoires in COVID-19. Sequencing was performed with immunoSEQ multiplex PCR; in TCRdb, only in-frame clones are kept and a portion is missing. The data hold hundreds of thousands of clones, with 70% to 90% observed a single time. Sequenced: peripheral blood. These receptors were collected from a young woman with COVID-19, enrolled during active disease.

This rearrangement joins TRBV5-5 to TRBJ1-6, with D possibly matching TRBD1 (6 bases). The CDR3 runs 15 residues. Germline CDR1 is SGHKS and CDR2 is YYEKEE (reference sequence). Trimming pared 5 bases from V and 9 bases from J, leaving 18 bases between. In DNA, the CDR3 is TGTGCCAGCAGTGACAGGTACGGAGGTGGTTCACCCCTCCACTTT. Residues: CASSDRYGGGSPLHF.

This chain uses TRBV18 with TRBJ2-1, with 8 positions matching TRBD1. The CDR3 contains 14 residues. V gave up 2 bases and J gave up 9 bases; unmatched junction bases: 6. CDR1 KGHSH and CDR2 LQKENI come from the germline V gene. This CDR3 is CASSPGAGGFEQFF. The CDR3 DNA reads TGTGCCAGCTCACCAGGTGCAGGGGGCTTTGAGCAGTTCTTC.

The CDR3 reads CASSLGQGNEQYF. CDR3 in DNA: TGTGCCAGCAGCTTGGGGCAGGGCAACGAGCAGTACTTC. This chain connects TRBV7-9 to TRBJ2-7; the D gene is possibly TRBD1 (5 bases). This CDR3 comprises 13 residues. Trimming shortened V by 3 bases and J by 5 bases, and 11 bases separated the two germline ends. Per germline, CDR1 SEHNR and CDR2 FQNEAQ (reference sequence).

The chain uses TRBV24-1 and TRBJ1-2; possibly TRBD1 for D (5 bases). Trimming cost V 6 bases and J 4 bases, with 14 bases left between them. The CDR3 is made up of 14 amino acids. Germline values: CDR1 KGHDR, CDR2 SFDVKD. CDR3 in amino acids: CATSPPGGGYGYTF. The DNA for the CDR3 is TGTGCCACCAGTCCCCCCGGGGGGGGCTATGGCTACACCTTC.

This sequence joins TRBV7-9 and TRBJ1-2; D unclear. This CDR3 comprises 14 residues. Germline V lookup: CDR1 SEHNR, CDR2 FQNEAQ (reference sequence). The V and J ends lost 1 base and 4 bases respectively, with 10 bases between them. The chain's CDR3 is CASSLEFLSYGYTF. The CDR3 coding sequence is TGTGCCAGCAGCTTAGAATTCCTGTCCTATGGCTACACCTTC.

The rearrangement links TRBV28 to TRBJ2-2, with D hard to call. The CDR3 spans 15 residues. Between the trimmed V and J ends, which lost 3 bases and 0 bases, there was a span of 8 bases. Germline lookup yields CDR1 MDHEN and CDR2 SYDVKM. The CDR3 nucleotides read TGTGCCAGCAGTTTTTGGTCAGCGAACACCGGGGAGCTGTTTTTT. Its translation is CASSFWSANTGELFF. The full variable domain, in which reference TRBV28 and TRBJ2-2 provide the parts outside the CDR3, is DVKVTQSSRYLVKRTGEKVFLECVQDMDHENMFWYRQDPGLGLRLIYFSYDVKMKEKGDIPEGYSVSREKKERFSLILESASTNQTSMYLCASSFWSANTGELFFGEGSRLTVL.

V is TRBV4-3 and J is TRBJ1-1; D call uncertain. Germline-derived CDR1 and CDR2 are LGHNA and YSLEER. CDR3 length equals 13 residues. V shed 4 bases and J shed 0 bases, with 6 bases lying between them. This CDR3 reads CASSPTMNTEAFF. CDR3 DNA: TGCGCCAGCAGCCCGACTATGAACACTGAAGCTTTCTTT.

This chain uses TRBV27 with TRBJ1-6; no firm D call. The CDR3 consists of 18 residues. Trimming took 3 bases from V and 0 from J, leaving 15 bases between them. In germline, CDR1 is MNHEY, CDR2 SMNVEV (reference sequence). This CDR3 is CASSLWSQLGSYNSPLHF. The CDR3 DNA follows: TGTGCCAGCAGTTTGTGGAGTCAACTAGGCTCCTATAATTCACCCCTCCACTTT.

In this sample, this clone turned up a few times. The rearrangement links TRBV18 to TRBJ1-5, with D tentatively TRBD1 (5 bases). There are 13 residues in the CDR3. Germline-derived CDR1 and CDR2 are KGHSH and LQKENI. The germline V and J ends were trimmed by 2 bases and 4 bases, with 6 bases remaining between them. This chain's CDR3 is CASSPGGNQPQHF. CDR3 bases: TGTGCCAGCTCACCAGGGGGGAATCAGCCCCAGCATTTT.